The present T cell receptor (beta chain) was sequenced within a study of T cells in Graves' hyperthyroidism and ophthalmopathy (dated by TCRdb to the late 2010s). Broadly, across the study: Peripheral blood was sampled at the time of initial diagnosis, prior to any treatment. TCR V-J signatures able to tell the groups apart were searched for in a discovery cohort of some 97 patients, of whom about 40 had Graves' ophthalmopathy and about 55 had stable Graves' hyperthyroidism. Whether ophthalmopathy could be predicted prospectively was tested in an independent validation cohort made up of 18 hyperthyroidism patients plus 17 patients who later progressed to ophthalmopathy. For training and testing, the 100 or so patients in the discovery cohort were randomly divided in a 7:3 ratio. In addition, the study compared T-cell repertoires in thyroid tissue and in blood from 6 or 7 Graves' hyperthyroidism patients. After blood sampling, hyperthyroidism patients were treated with methimazole at a starting dose of 30 mg daily, and ophthalmopathy patients were treated with high-dose intravenous methylprednisolone. The paper reports TCR Vbeta CDR3 sequencing of approximately 140 peripheral blood samples: approximately 41 ophthalmopathy, 70 to 85 hyperthyroidism and around 17 progressor patients.

Note on this clonotype: No cognate antigen has been identified for it. No base-level quality is on record; no much larger clone is a single base apart.

Beyond this particular receptor, the publication reports: Blood samples also contained most of the expanded thyroid clonotypes (frequency above 0.001), which suggests that blood repertoires may reflect thyroid immune responses. Ophthalmopathy was separated from stable hyperthyroidism by a 13 V-J signature model, with about 86% sensitivity and just over 81% specificity obtained in cross-validation and 80%/75% obtained in testing. Sample size was not statistically predetermined, and blinding of investigators to group allocation was not performed. During validation, the model predicted progression to ophthalmopathy a median of around 7 months ahead of onset, with more than 60% sensitivity and 72% to 80% specificity.

The junction shows trimming of 7 bases on V and 2 bases on J, plus 8 bases between the germline ends. The germline V gene specifies MNHNS as CDR1 and SASEGT as CDR2. Its CDR3 holds 12 amino acids, cysteine through phenylalanine. Only the CDR3 region is kept as DNA, spanning 36 bases read in frame from base 1. Amplification of TCR beta CDR3 regions was carried out from RNA transcripts. The TCR CDR3 was subjected to a first round of RT-PCR using the HTBI primer set and the Qiagen OneStep RT-PCR kit. A second multiplex PCR round built the libraries, followed by size selection and purification. Sequencing of the libraries was done on an Illumina HiSeq2000 using paired-end 100 bp reads. In the authors' own workflow: SOAPnuke was used to process the raw data, removing reads that contained adapters or uncalled bases, had a mean Phred below 15, or lacked an exact match to the constant primer or identifier. COPE v1.2.5 was used to merge the high-quality paired reads, and each unique nucleotide sequence was defined as a clonotype. MiTCR v1.1 was used to align clonotypes to the IMGT TRBV, TRBD and TRBJ reference segments. The analysis was restricted to V-J combinations with a frequency above 0.0001, which together covered about 99% of the repertoires. A TCS score was defined as the ratio between F50 (clonal expansion) and ExV (chaos), using BLOSUM62-based TCRdist between CDR3 peptides within each V-J. Welch's t-statistics and random forest reduced 500 to 650 V-J features to some 14, which were used in a naive Bayes classifier (R e1071). Clones were called with MiXCR by TCRdb after fastp trimmed the public reads at Q25, and only in-frame beta chains were retained. Identical CDR3 proteins give one entry, which carries the most common genes and DNA. TCRdb's processing, not the authors' own work, is the source of the V and J calls. The sample table shows a few hundred thousand distinct CDR3 sequences, and less than 25% are seen once. The ten largest clones add up to roughly 29% of the sample.

Stable Graves' hyperthyroidism was defined as the absence of progression to ophthalmopathy over 18 months of follow-up. Hyperthyroidism patients were aged 18 to 65 years and newly diagnosed, with disease duration of less than 2 months. Patients with uncontrolled infections, other autoimmune diseases, pregnancy or lactation were excluded. Diagnoses were established on the basis of clinical symptoms, serum thyroxine and TRAb, thyroid ultrasound, and orbital computed tomography. Ficoll-Paque density gradient centrifugation was used to isolate PBMCs from around 10 ml of fresh peripheral blood. Total RNA was extracted using Trizol reagent, and RNA quality was assessed on an Agilent 2100 Bioanalyzer.

The sequenced material came from blood. The sequence links TRBV6-1 to TRBJ1-2; the D gene is unclear. This clonotype was obtained from a man younger than 30 with Graves' hyperthyroidism. The CDR3 has the sequence CASKGTNYGYTF. The base sequence is TGTGCCAGCAAGGGCACCAACTATGGCTACACCTTC.